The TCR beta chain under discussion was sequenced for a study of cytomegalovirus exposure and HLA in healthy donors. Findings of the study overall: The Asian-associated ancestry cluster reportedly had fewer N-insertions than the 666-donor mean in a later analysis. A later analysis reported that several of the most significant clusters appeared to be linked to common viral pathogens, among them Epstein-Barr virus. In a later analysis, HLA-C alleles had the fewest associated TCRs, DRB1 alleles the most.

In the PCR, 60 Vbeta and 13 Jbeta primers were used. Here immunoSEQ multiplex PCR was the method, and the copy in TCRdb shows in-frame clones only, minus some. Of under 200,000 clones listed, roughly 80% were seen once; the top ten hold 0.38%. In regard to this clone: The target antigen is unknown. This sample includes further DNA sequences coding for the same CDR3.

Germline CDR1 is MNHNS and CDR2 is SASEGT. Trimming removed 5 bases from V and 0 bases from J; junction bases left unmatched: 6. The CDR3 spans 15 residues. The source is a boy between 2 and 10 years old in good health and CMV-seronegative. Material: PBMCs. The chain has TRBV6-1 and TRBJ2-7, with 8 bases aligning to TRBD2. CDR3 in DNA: TGTGCCAGCAGTCGTACTAGCGGTAGCTCCTACGAGCAGTACTTC. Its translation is CASSRTSGSSYEQYF.